This T cell receptor beta chain is from a study of T cells expressing NK-cell markers. Study conclusions and caveats: These same clonotypes (in several donors) also led the CD3+CD56-NKG2C+ fraction.

Comments on this clonotype: The antigen is unknown.

CDR1 is LGHNA and CDR2 is YNFKEQ in the germline V gene. The CDR3 runs to 17 residues. From its re-call of the 5' RACE reads, TCRdb lists each CDR3 protein once, without DNA. The sample's table shows 400,000 to 450,000 distinct CDR3 sequences. Sequencing was performed on blood T cells: a sorted CD56 or NKG2C T cell subset, CD4+ or CD8+ T cells, or bulk PBMC T cells (not recorded which). This sequence was found in a woman aged 18-70 years in good health. The V call is TRBV4-2, the J call TRBJ2-3; the TCRdb call, TRBD2, lacks DNA for checking. The CDR3 protein is CASSQDPAGGITDTQYF.